One and the same sample provided the 21 T cell receptor beta chains below, sequenced in a study of cytomegalovirus exposure and HLA in healthy donors. The PCR made use of 60 Vbeta and 13 Jbeta primers. The protocol was immunoSEQ multiplex PCR, while the TCRdb copy is restricted to in-frame clones and leaves out a portion. The table has around 140,000 clones, 80% seen once. Sequencing was done on a sample of PBMCs. The receptors derive from a man in his forties in good health and CMV-seronegative.

The chain links TRBV28 to TRBJ1-1, with D tentatively TRBD1 (6 bases). Germline CDR1 reads MDHEN; CDR2 reads SYDVKM. The CDR3 runs to 14 residues. The V end was cut by 4 bases, the J end by 1 base, with 10 bases between. Here the CDR3 DNA reads TGTGCCAGCAGTTCCGGGACAAGGAACACTGAAGCTTTCTTT. Translating gives CASSSGTRNTEAFF.

The J gene is TRBJ1-4, the V gene TRBV28; 9 nucleotides match TRBD1. Germline V lookup: CDR1 MDHEN, CDR2 SYDVKM. CDR3 length: 15 residues. After removal of 5 bases from V and 4 bases from J, the junction contained 5 bases not matched to a gene. CDR3 nucleotides: TGTGCCAGCAGTGCGTACAGGGGGCTTAATGAAAAACTGTTTTTT. Translation: CASSAYRGLNEKLFF.

J is TRBJ2-7 and V is TRBV5-1, with D tentatively TRBD1 (6 bases). This CDR3 is built from 13 residues. Per germline, CDR1 SGHRS and CDR2 YFSETQ. V lost 5 bases to trimming and J lost 0 bases, with 9 bases between them. CDR3 amino acids: CASRRQDSYEQYF. The CDR3 DNA is TGCGCCAGCAGACGACAGGACTCCTACGAGCAGTACTTC.

This chain uses TRBV5-1 with TRBJ2-1, with unresolved D. The germline V gene encodes CDR1 SGHRS and CDR2 YFSETQ. The CDR3 extends over 12 amino acids. Trimming removed 4 bases at V and 8 bases at J, with 10 bases between. The CDR3 region is CASSPPRDEQFF. The DNA of the CDR3 is TGCGCCAGCAGCCCCCCTAGAGATGAGCAGTTCTTC.

The V call is TRBV10-2, the J call TRBJ2-7; 9 nucleotides line up with TRBD1. The V gene's germline CDR1 is WSHSY and CDR2 SAAADI. V lost 7 bases and J lost 2; bases outside the gene matches: 6. This CDR3 is 14 amino acids long. The CDR3 loop reads CASMDRGATYEQYF. The CDR3 DNA reads TGCGCCAGCATGGACAGGGGTGCGACCTACGAGCAGTACTTC.

This rearrangement joins TRBV19 to TRBJ2-6; 9 bases agree with TRBD1. The CDR3 is made up of 19 amino acids. Germline trimming cut 5 bases from V and 0 bases from J; bases unmatched to any gene: 11. The V gene's germline CDR1 is LNHDA and CDR2 SQIVND (reference sequence). CDR3 residues: CASSSQGARASSGANVLTF. As DNA, the CDR3 is TGTGCCAGTAGTTCACAGGGGGCGCGGGCTAGCTCTGGGGCCAACGTCCTGACTTTC.

The chain links TRBV28 to TRBJ2-5, with a possible D match to TRBD2 (5 bases). Germline values: CDR1 MDHEN, CDR2 SYDVKM. The CDR3 runs 14 residues. Between the trimmed V and J ends, which lost 6 bases and 6 bases, there was a span of 17 bases. The CDR3 sequence: CASRPPRLGKTQYF. CDR3 coding DNA: TGTGCCAGCAGACCTCCGAGGCTCGGGAAGACCCAGTACTTC.

Only a few counts were recorded for this clone. The chain couples TRBV27 to TRBJ2-5; the D gene is possibly TRBD1 (7 bases). The CDR3 has 14 residues. Germline CDR1 reads MNHEY; CDR2 reads SMNVEV (reference sequence). V was pared by 6 bases and J by 2 bases, with 13 bases between. CDR3 loop: CASRSTGRQETQYF. For the CDR3, the DNA is TGTGCCAGCAGGTCGACAGGGAGGCAAGAGACCCAGTACTTC.

The genes are TRBV7-2 and TRBJ2-2; D ambiguous. The CDR3 has 14 amino acids. Germline CDR1 reads SGHTA; CDR2 reads FQGNSA. Trimming took off 5 bases at V and 1 base at J, with 8 bases between the two ends. The CDR3 bases are TGTGCCAGCAGCCCGGCAGGGAACACCGGGGAGCTGTTTTTT. It specifies CASSPAGNTGELFF.

CDR3 protein: CASSYEGANTEAFF. The DNA for the CDR3 is TGTGCCAGCAGTTACGAGGGGGCGAACACTGAAGCTTTCTTT. The chain employs TRBV6-5 and TRBJ1-1; 7 bases are shared with TRBD1. CDR1 MNHEY and CDR2 SVGAGI come from the germline V gene. This CDR3 spans 14 amino acids. V lost 2 bases and J lost 1; bases outside the gene matches: 1.

J is TRBJ1-1 and V is TRBV11-2; D ambiguous. Germline CDR1 is SGHAT and CDR2 is FQNNGV. The CDR3 length is 12 residues. The V end was cut by 2 bases, the J end by 7 bases, with 8 bases between. DNA for the CDR3: TGTGCCAGCAGCTTAAGTGGCTTTGAAGCTTTCTTT. This sequence encodes CASSLSGFEAFF.

There are a few counts of this clone. This chain joins TRBV5-6 and TRBJ1-4, with TRBD1 as a possible D gene (5 bases). The CDR3 spans 17 residues. Trimming left V 6 bases short and J 0 bases short, with 18 bases between. Germline V lookup: CDR1 SGHDT, CDR2 YYEEEE. The chain's CDR3 is CASTSRIREATNEKLFF. The CDR3 DNA is TGTGCCAGCACTTCCCGGATCAGGGAGGCAACTAATGAAAAACTGTTTTTT.

The V gene is TRBV13, the J gene TRBJ2-1; maybe TRBD1 (6 bases). With 5 bases removed from V and 1 base from J, the gap between germline ends came to 27 bases. Germline CDR1 is PRHDT and CDR2 is FYEKMQ (reference sequence). The CDR3 length is 20 residues. The DNA for the CDR3 is TGTGCCAGCAGCCCCCGGACAGAGTTTCGAACAAAGATATCCTACAATGAGCAGTTCTTC. Protein: CASSPRTEFRTKISYNEQFF. Supplemented by reference TRBV13 and TRBJ2-1, the full variable domain reads AAGVIQSPRHLIKEKRETATLKCYPIPRHDTVYWYQQGPGQDPQFLISFYEKMQSDKGSIPDRFSAQQFSDYHSELNMSSLELGDSALYFCASSPRTEFRTKISYNEQFFGPGTRLTVL.

V is TRBV5-6 and J is TRBJ1-2; D is unclear. Between the trimmed V and J ends, which lost 9 bases and 1 base, there was a span of 13 bases. Germline V gene lookup returns CDR1 SGHDT and CDR2 YYEEEE. This CDR3 is built from 13 residues. The CDR3 spells CATRSQDNYGYTF. The CDR3 DNA is TGTGCCACCCGTTCCCAGGATAACTATGGCTACACCTTC.

J is TRBJ2-3 and V is TRBV9, with TRBD2 matching over 16 bases. V lost 4 bases to trimming and J lost 8 bases; unmatched junction nucleotides: 13. The germline V gene has CDR1 SGDLS and CDR2 YYNGEE. The CDR3 spans 18 residues. The chain's CDR3 is CASSPSGTSGGALGTQYF. The CDR3 DNA reads as TGTGCCAGCAGCCCCTCCGGGACTAGCGGGGGGGCCCTGGGTACGCAGTATTTT.

This chain links TRBV4-2 with TRBJ2-1; no reliable D call. Trimming removed 1 base at V and 0 bases at J, with 10 bases between. This CDR3 has 16 residues. Per germline, CDR1 LGHNA and CDR2 YNFKEQ. The CDR3, as DNA: TGTGCCAGCAGCCAAGTAAAGTTGAGCTCCTACAATGAGCAGTTCTTC. Translation gives CASSQVKLSSYNEQFF.

This clone was seen once. V usage is TRBV12-5 and J usage is TRBJ2-7; D perhaps matches TRBD1 (6 bases). Germline CDR1 LGHNT, CDR2 FRNRAP. The CDR3 runs to 13 residues. Trimming shortened V by 5 bases and J by 6 bases, and 14 bases separated the two germline ends. The CDR3 nucleotides are TGTGCTAGTGGTACTGGGACAAGAGGCGAGCAGTACTTC. It encodes CASGTGTRGEQYF.

This chain uses TRBV5-1 with TRBJ2-7, with TRBD1 identical over 8 bases. Germline trimming cut 4 bases from V and 0 bases from J; bases unmatched to any gene: 3. Germline values: CDR1 SGHRS, CDR2 YFSETQ. This CDR3 contains 14 residues. The CDR3 loop reads CASSNRGNSYEQYF. The DNA for the CDR3 is TGCGCCAGCAGCAACAGGGGGAACTCCTACGAGCAGTACTTC.

The chain links TRBV5-1 to TRBJ2-3, with a possible D match to TRBD2 (5 bases). Trimming left V 2 bases short and J 2 bases short, with 6 bases between. Per the germline V gene, CDR1 is SGHRS and CDR2 is YFSETQ. This CDR3 is 13 amino acids long. The CDR3 coding sequence is TGCGCCAGCAGCTTCGGGGACACAGATACGCAGTATTTT. It codes for CASSFGDTDTQYF.

The chain couples TRBV15 to TRBJ1-5, with D tentatively TRBD1 (6 bases). This CDR3 spans 16 amino acids. The germline V gene has CDR1 LNHNV and CDR2 YYDKDF (reference sequence). The V gene lost 0 bases and the J gene lost 3 bases, with 12 bases spanning the gap. The CDR3 loop is CATSRDRGIDNQPQHF. The CDR3, as DNA: TGTGCCACCAGCAGAGATAGGGGGATCGACAATCAGCCCCAGCATTTT.

J is TRBJ1-1 and V is TRBV19; 7 bases align to TRBD1. The CDR3 runs to 14 residues. V gave up 3 bases and J gave up 0 bases; unmatched junction bases: 1. CDR1 is LNHDA, CDR2 SQIVND, per germline (reference sequence). In DNA, the CDR3 is TGTGCCAGTAGTATGACAGGGTTGAACACTGAAGCTTTCTTT. Amino acid sequence: CASSMTGLNTEAFF.